Listed below are T cell receptor beta chains from one sample, sequenced in a study of blood T cells in healthy people across ages. TCRdb analysed the 5' RACE reads with MiXCR anew, one entry per CDR3 protein. This table has 700,000 to 900,000 distinct CDR3 sequences, about 55% appearing once. Sequenced sample: blood. The source of these receptors is a man aged 80 or over in good health. Both conserved end residues are part of each CDR3. The D gene is left open where the match is weak. Rows may omit the clone size; those that give it use once, few, many or a size class.

v_gene: TRBV15; d_gene: -; j_gene: TRBJ2-6; abundance: -; CDR3aa: CATSDHRDGANVLTF; CDR3nt: TGTGCCACCAGCGACCACAGGGACGGGGCCAACGTCCTGACTTTC
v_gene: TRBV29-1; d_gene: -; j_gene: TRBJ1-2; abundance: -; CDR3aa: CSGRPLSRLANYGYTF; CDR3nt: TGCAGCGGAAGACCACTTAGCCGCCTCGCTAACTATGGCTACACCTTC
v_gene: TRBV7-2; d_gene: TRBD2; j_gene: TRBJ2-4; abundance: -; CDR3aa: CASSLVLAGQAKNIQYF; CDR3nt: TGTGCCAGCAGCTTAGTACTAGCGGGACAAGCCAAAAACATTCAGTACTTC
v_gene: TRBV7-9; d_gene: TRBD1; j_gene: TRBJ1-1; abundance: -; CDR3aa: CASRGQGGAEAFF; CDR3nt: TGTGCCAGCAGGGGACAGGGGGGCGCTGAAGCTTTCTTT
v_gene: TRBV10-3; d_gene: TRBD1; j_gene: TRBJ2-5; abundance: -; CDR3aa: CAMGGQGSPGETQYF; CDR3nt: TGTGCCATGGGGGGACAGGGGAGCCCGGGAGAGACCCAGTACTTC
v_gene: TRBV7-2; d_gene: TRBD2; j_gene: TRBJ2-5; abundance: -; CDR3aa: CRRAGVLGETQYF; CDR3nt: TGTAGGCGAGCGGGAGTCTTGGGAGAGACCCAGTACTTC
v_gene: TRBV7-2; d_gene: -; j_gene: TRBJ1-5; abundance: -; CDR3aa: CASSLGGGQPQHF; CDR3nt: TGTGCCAGCAGCTTAGGGGGGGGTCAGCCCCAGCATTTT
v_gene: TRBV7-3; d_gene: -; j_gene: TRBJ2-7; abundance: -; CDR3aa: CASSSGSTYEQYF; CDR3nt: TGTGCCAGCAGCTCCGGGTCGACCTACGAGCAGTACTTC
v_gene: TRBV7-2; d_gene: -; j_gene: TRBJ2-3; abundance: few; CDR3aa: CASSLVRRGTDTQYF; CDR3nt: TGTGCCAGCAGCTTAGTTAGGAGGGGAACAGATACGCAGTATTTT
v_gene: TRBV7-2; d_gene: TRBD1; j_gene: TRBJ2-1; abundance: -; CDR3aa: CASSLIQGYNERFF; CDR3nt: TGTGCCAGCAGCTTAATACAGGGGTACAATGAGCGGTTCTTC
v_gene: TRBV11-2; d_gene: TRBD2; j_gene: TRBJ2-5; abundance: -; CDR3aa: CASSQESGIGTQNF; CDR3nt: TGTGCCAGCAGCCAAGAGAGCGGGATCGGGACCCAGAACTTC
v_gene: TRBV5-4; d_gene: TRBD1; j_gene: TRBJ2-7; abundance: -; CDR3aa: CASSLGQGRGEQYF; CDR3nt: TGTGCCAGCAGCTTGGGACAGGGCAGGGGCGAGCAGTACTTC
v_gene: TRBV5-1; d_gene: TRBD1; j_gene: TRBJ2-3; abundance: -; CDR3aa: CASSSGQGGTDTQYF; CDR3nt: TGCGCCAGCAGCTCCGGACAGGGAGGCACAGATACGCAGTATTTT
v_gene: TRBV20-1; d_gene: TRBD2; j_gene: TRBJ2-7; abundance: once; CDR3aa: CSAGTSVEQYF; CDR3nt: TGTAGTGCTGGGACTAGCGTCGAGCAGTACTTC
v_gene: TRBV11-2; d_gene: TRBD2; j_gene: TRBJ2-3; abundance: -; CDR3aa: CASSLDWTSGTQYF; CDR3nt: TGTGCCAGCAGCTTGGACTGGACTAGCGGAACGCAGTATTTT
v_gene: TRBV4-1; d_gene: -; j_gene: TRBJ2-3; abundance: -; CDR3aa: CASSQEARGPVGRKASRYAYF; CDR3nt: TGCGCCAGCAGCCAAGAGGCCCGGGGTCCGGTAGGGAGGAAGGCATCCAGATACGCGTATTTT
v_gene: TRBV7-2; d_gene: -; j_gene: TRBJ2-7; abundance: few; CDR3aa: CASKRTTATEQYF; CDR3nt: TGTGCCAGCAAGCGGACTACCGCTACGGAGCAGTACTTC
v_gene: TRBV10-3; d_gene: TRBD2; j_gene: TRBJ2-7; abundance: -; CDR3aa: CAITETSGRGEQYF; CDR3nt: TGTGCCATCACCGAGACTAGCGGGAGGGGGGAGCAGTACTTC
v_gene: TRBV7-3; d_gene: -; j_gene: TRBJ2-3; abundance: -; CDR3aa: CASSLYITDTQYF; CDR3nt: TGTGCCAGCAGCTTATATATTACAGATACGCAGTATTTT
v_gene: TRBV18; d_gene: -; j_gene: TRBJ1-1; abundance: -; CDR3aa: CASSPLGGPGNTEAFF; CDR3nt: TGTGCCAGCTCACCACTCGGGGGGCCAGGGAACACTGAAGCTTTCTTT
v_gene: TRBV4-1; d_gene: -; j_gene: TRBJ1-1; abundance: -; CDR3aa: CASSTRTENTEAFF; CDR3nt: TGCGCCAGCAGCACTCGGACAGAGAACACTGAAGCTTTCTTT
v_gene: TRBV20-1; d_gene: TRBD2; j_gene: TRBJ2-1; abundance: -; CDR3aa: CSARDVAGALYNEQFF; CDR3nt: TGCAGTGCTAGAGATGTAGCGGGTGCCCTCTACAATGAGCAGTTCTTC
v_gene: TRBV5-1; d_gene: TRBD1; j_gene: TRBJ2-5; abundance: -; CDR3aa: CASSRVDRGLREQYF; CDR3nt: TGCGCCAGCAGTCGAGTGGACAGGGGGCTTCGGGAGCAGTACTTC
v_gene: TRBV20-1; d_gene: -; j_gene: TRBJ2-7; abundance: -; CDR3aa: CSARSPLGPGFEQYF; CDR3nt: TGCAGTGCTAGATCCCCCCTAGGGCCAGGTTTCGAGCAGTACTTC
v_gene: TRBV27; d_gene: -; j_gene: TRBJ1-2; abundance: -; CDR3aa: CASSLELGKLVTF; CDR3nt: TGTGCCAGCAGCCTCGAACTAGGGAAACTGGTCACCTTC
v_gene: TRBV7-9; d_gene: TRBD2; j_gene: TRBJ2-7; abundance: -; CDR3aa: CASPRATSGRAGIEQYF; CDR3nt: TGTGCCAGCCCAAGGGCGACTAGCGGGAGGGCCGGAATTGAGCAGTACTTC
v_gene: TRBV5-1; d_gene: -; j_gene: TRBJ2-7; abundance: few; CDR3aa: CASSLEQPSYEQYF; CDR3nt: TGCGCCAGCAGCTTGGAACAGCCCTCCTACGAGCAGTACTTC
v_gene: TRBV29-1; d_gene: -; j_gene: TRBJ1-1; abundance: few; CDR3aa: CSGGSGYNTEAFF; CDR3nt: TGCAGTGGGGGGTCAGGGTACAACACTGAAGCTTTCTTT
v_gene: TRBV20-1; d_gene: TRBD2; j_gene: TRBJ2-1; abundance: -; CDR3aa: CSARDASGRHYEQFF; CDR3nt: TGCAGTGCTAGAGATGCTAGCGGGAGACACTATGAGCAGTTCTTC
v_gene: TRBV15; d_gene: -; j_gene: TRBJ1-6; abundance: -; CDR3aa: CATSRDTTNSPLHF; CDR3nt: TGTGCCACCAGCAGAGATACTACTAATTCACCCCTCCACTTT
v_gene: TRBV2; d_gene: -; j_gene: TRBJ2-1; abundance: -; CDR3aa: CATEIANNNEQFF; CDR3nt: TGTGCCACAGAGATAGCGAATAACAATGAGCAGTTCTTC
v_gene: TRBV15; d_gene: -; j_gene: TRBJ2-4; abundance: -; CDR3aa: CATSGGTAENIQYF; CDR3nt: TGTGCCACCAGCGGGGGGACAGCAGAAAACATTCAGTACTTC
v_gene: TRBV3-1; d_gene: -; j_gene: TRBJ2-1; abundance: -; CDR3aa: CASSQELRRSSYNEQFF; CDR3nt: TGTGCCAGCAGCCAAGAATTACGGCGGAGCTCCTACAATGAGCAGTTCTTC
v_gene: TRBV9; d_gene: TRBD1; j_gene: TRBJ1-2; abundance: many; CDR3aa: CASSDGLDRDYGYTF; CDR3nt: TGTGCCAGCAGCGATGGATTGGACAGGGATTATGGCTACACCTTC
v_gene: TRBV12-5; d_gene: -; j_gene: TRBJ2-7; abundance: -; CDR3aa: CASGLLSWGGPYNEQYF; CDR3nt: TGTGCTAGTGGCCTTCTTTCGTGGGGGGGGCCGTACAATGAGCAGTACTTC
v_gene: TRBV29-1; d_gene: -; j_gene: TRBJ2-1; abundance: -; CDR3aa: CSVPYGQVFNERGEQFF; CDR3nt: TGCAGCGTTCCCTATGGGCAGGTATTCAATGAAAGGGGAGAGCAGTTCTTC
v_gene: TRBV2; d_gene: TRBD1; j_gene: TRBJ2-7; abundance: -; CDR3aa: CASSEARPQGAYEQYF; CDR3nt: TGTGCCAGCAGTGAAGCGCGACCACAGGGGGCCTACGAGCAGTACTTC
v_gene: TRBV9; d_gene: TRBD2; j_gene: TRBJ2-7; abundance: few; CDR3aa: CASSASGLLYEQYF; CDR3nt: TGTGCCAGCAGCGCTAGCGGACTACTCTACGAGCAGTACTTC
v_gene: TRBV7-2; d_gene: -; j_gene: TRBJ2-5; abundance: -; CDR3aa: CASRRDRGVTETQYF; CDR3nt: TGTGCCAGCAGACGCGATAGAGGGGTAACAGAGACCCAGTACTTC
v_gene: TRBV7-3; d_gene: TRBD2; j_gene: TRBJ2-1; abundance: -; CDR3aa: CASSPKYGREAQGNEQFF; CDR3nt: TGTGCCAGCAGCCCCAAGTATGGCCGGGAGGCCCAAGGGAATGAGCAGTTCTTC
v_gene: TRBV4-1; d_gene: TRBD1; j_gene: TRBJ1-2; abundance: -; CDR3aa: CASSQNPGQGNYGYTF; CDR3nt: TGCGCCAGCAGCCAGAACCCGGGACAGGGAAACTATGGCTACACCTTC
v_gene: TRBV20-1; d_gene: TRBD1; j_gene: TRBJ2-7; abundance: few; CDR3aa: CSARDTGQGGYEQYF; CDR3nt: TGCAGTGCTAGAGATACCGGACAGGGGGGATACGAGCAGTACTTC